One sample yielded the 10 T cell receptor beta chains listed below, sequenced in a study of blood T cell repertoires in COVID-19. Data came from immunoSEQ multiplex PCR; TCRdb stores just in-frame clones and leaves some out. The sample holds 500,000 or so clones; 75% to 90% are singletons and the top ten take under 0.75%. Sequencing input: PBMCs or T cells enriched from blood (not recorded which). These receptor sequences come from a young woman who had recovered from COVID-19.

Only one count was recorded for this clone. V is TRBV6-1 and J is TRBJ1-2, with TRBD1 identical over 7 bases. CDR1 MNHNS and CDR2 SASEGT come from the germline V gene. CDR3 size: 14 residues. V lost 0 bases to trimming and J lost 11 bases; unmatched junction nucleotides: 9. As DNA, the CDR3 is TGTGCCAGCAGTGAAGCCCCGACAGGGACCAGGTACACCTTC. Its translation is CASSEAPTGTRYTF.

The sample holds one count of this clone. Distinct nucleotide sequences in the sample also encode this CDR3. The chain combines TRBV11-2 with TRBJ1-2; 8 bases are shared with TRBD1. Germline V lookup: CDR1 SGHAT, CDR2 FQNNGV. Trimming cost V 6 bases and J 5 bases; bases outside gene matches: 2. The length of the CDR3 is 12 residues. CDR3 nucleotide sequence: TGTGCCAGCAGTTGGACAGGGTATGGCTACACCTTC. It is translated as CASSWTGYGYTF.

The gene calls are TRBV7-2 and TRBJ2-3, with 9 positions matching TRBD2. Germline V gene sequence: CDR1 SGHTA, CDR2 FQGNSA. Trimming cost V 5 bases and J 6 bases; bases outside gene matches: 9. This CDR3 comprises 15 residues. The CDR3 sequence: CASSRPGTSRDTQYF. CDR3 coding DNA: TGTGCCAGCAGCAGACCCGGGACTAGCAGGGATACGCAGTATTTT.

The chain links TRBV27 to TRBJ1-2, with a weak D call TRBD1 (6 bases). The germline V gene encodes CDR1 MNHEY and CDR2 SMNVEV (reference sequence). The CDR3 has 14 residues. V shed 6 bases and J shed 4 bases, with 15 bases lying between them. The CDR3 loop is CASSTQNRAYGYTF. In nucleotides, the CDR3 is TGTGCCAGCAGCACCCAAAACAGGGCCTATGGCTACACCTTC.

This clone was seen a handful of times. The gene calls are TRBV10-2 and TRBJ1-6; D not certain. The V and J ends lost 3 bases and 5 bases respectively, with 2 bases between them. The CDR3 has 12 residues. CDR1 and CDR2 from the germline V gene are WSHSY and SAAADI. The CDR3 sequence: CASSDNNSPLHF. CDR3 DNA: TGCGCCAGCAGTGACAATAATTCACCCCTCCACTTT.

This clone was observed a handful of times. This rearrangement joins TRBV5-1 to TRBJ2-7, with TRBD1 matching 7 bases. Looked up from germline, CDR1 is SGHRS and CDR2 is YFSETQ. With 4 bases clipped from V and 4 bases from J, the junction kept 11 bases outside the gene matches. The CDR3 has 15 residues. CDR3: CASSIQPGTAYEQYF. In nucleotides, the CDR3 is TGCGCCAGCAGCATACAACCCGGGACAGCTTACGAGCAGTACTTC.

The V call is TRBV11-2, the J call TRBJ1-4; D possibly corresponds to TRBD1 (6 bases). CDR1 and CDR2 (germline): SGHAT, FQNNGV. The CDR3 runs 17 residues. Trimming removed 3 bases from V and 0 bases from J, with 14 bases in between. Here the CDR3 DNA reads TGTGCCAGCAGCTTTATCAGGGGCCCCGCAACTAATGAAAAACTGTTTTTT. Amino acid sequence: CASSFIRGPATNEKLFF.

The gene calls are TRBV27 and TRBJ1-2, with D perhaps matching TRBD1 (5 bases). The CDR3 totals 15 residues. Trimming left V 0 bases short and J 4 bases short, with 12 bases between. The germline CDR1 and CDR2 sequences are MNHEY and SMNVEV (reference sequence). The chain's CDR3 is CASSLSSREPYGYTF. In DNA form, the CDR3 reads TGTGCCAGCAGTTTATCCTCCAGGGAACCCTATGGCTACACCTTC.

DNA for the CDR3: TGTGCCAGCAGCCAAAAAGGGACAGGGCCCCCCACAGATACGCAGTATTTT. Residues: CASSQKGTGPPTDTQYF. The chain has TRBV14 and TRBJ2-3; TRBD1 matches 9 bases. The trim removed 2 bases at V and 2 bases at J, leaving 8 bases unmatched. From germline, CDR1 is SGHDN and CDR2 FVKESK. CDR3 size: 17 residues.

The rearrangement links TRBV30 to TRBJ2-7; D may be TRBD2 (6 bases). V was trimmed by 2 bases and J by 4 bases, leaving 12 bases between them. The CDR3 totals 13 residues. CDR1 GTSNPN and CDR2 SVGIG come from the germline V gene (reference sequence). The CDR3 here is CAWSWSSGYEQYF. Written as DNA, the CDR3 is TGTGCCTGGAGTTGGTCAAGCGGGTACGAGCAGTACTTC. The variable domain in full, with the rest retrieved from reference TRBV30 and TRBJ2-7, is SQTIHQWPATLVQPVGSPLSLECTVEGTSNPNLYWYRQAAGRGLQLLFYSVGIGQISSEVPQNLSASRPQDRQFILSSKKLLLSDSGFYLCAWSWSSGYEQYFGPGTRLTVT.